This T cell receptor beta chain came from a study of cytomegalovirus exposure and HLA in healthy donors. Looked up from germline, CDR1 is LNHDA and CDR2 is SQIVND (reference sequence). The CDR3 contains 14 residues. With 4 bases removed from V and 3 bases from J, the gap between germline ends came to 13 bases. 13 Jbeta primers and 60 Vbeta primers were used for the PCR. Sequencing was performed with immunoSEQ multiplex PCR; in TCRdb, only in-frame clones are kept and a portion is missing. The sample has some 89,000 clones. The rearrangement links TRBV19 to TRBJ2-7, with D perhaps matching TRBD1 (5 bases). The sequencing input was PBMCs. This sequence originates from a woman younger than 45 in good health and CMV-seronegative. The CDR3 region has the DNA TGTGCCAGTAGTACGCAACAGGCTTTCTACGAGCAGTACTTC. Translating gives CASSTQQAFYEQYF. Full variable domain (remainder filled in from reference TRBV19 and TRBJ2-7): DGGITQSPKYLFRKEGQNVTLSCEQNLNHDAMYWYRQDPGQGLRLIYYSQIVNDFQKGDIAEGYSVSREKKESFPLTVTSAQKNPTAFYLCASSTQQAFYEQYFGPGTRLTVT.